This TCR beta chain was profiled in a study of blood T cell repertoires in COVID-19. Study background: Sites across the United States, Italy and Spain contributed samples from acute and convalescent COVID-19. Sources were T cells, B-cell-depleted T cells, or PBMCs; the material itself was cDNA or gDNA.

Participants were placed into cohorts based on the clinical history they reported. Method: immunoSEQ multiplex PCR; TCRdb's copy keeps in-frame clones and lacks some. This table holds around 400,000 clones, about nine tenths found once. Germline assignment: CDR1 SGDLS and CDR2 YYNGEE. J was trimmed by 5 bases and V by 4 bases; bases with no gene match: 6. The CDR3 length is 15 residues. The chain couples TRBV9 to TRBJ1-2, with 12 bases aligning to TRBD1. This clonotype was sampled from a woman between 35 and 50 years old who had been exposed to COVID-19. Sequenced input: PBMCs or T cells enriched from blood (not recorded which). DNA for the CDR3: TGTGCCAGCAGCCTAGGGACAGGGGGCCAATATGGCTACACCTTC. Translated, it gives CASSLGTGGQYGYTF.